Following are 17 T cell receptor beta chains from one sample sequenced in a study of CD8 T cells in Susac syndrome. With random hexamers, 0.5 to 1 ug RNA was reverse transcribed. TCRdb ran MiXCR on the immunoSEQ multiplex PCR reads and lists one entry per CDR3 protein. Among fewer than 300,000 distinct CDR3 sequences listed, roughly 84% were seen once. The specimen was CD8+ T cells from PBMCs. These TCRs come from a human donor with multiple sclerosis.

The chain has TRBV19 and TRBJ1-5; D call uncertain. Per the germline V gene, CDR1 is LNHDA and CDR2 is SQIVND (reference sequence). With 1 base removed from V and 0 bases from J, the gap between germline ends came to 13 bases. This CDR3 contains 17 residues. CDR3 in amino acids: CASSIGDRPYSNQPQHF. Written as DNA, the CDR3 is TGTGCCAGTAGTATAGGAGACCGGCCGTATAGCAATCAGCCCCAGCATTTT.

About this clonotype: At one boundary the junction diverges from the germline segment, which might be a read error. V and J are TRBV7-6 and TRBJ2-3, with TRBD2 matching over 14 bases. This CDR3 contains 23 residues. CDR1 is SGHVS, CDR2 FNYEAQ, per germline. This CDR3 reads CASSLMSVSFPYTGTSGRNTQYF. Written as DNA, the CDR3 is TGTGCTAGCAGCTTAATGTCGGTGTCCTTCCCTTATACCGGGACTAGCGGGAGAAATACGCAGTATTTT.

The chain carries TRBV5-6 and TRBJ2-1; the D gene could be TRBD1 or TRBD2 (6 bases each). Germline CDR1 SGHDT, CDR2 YYEEEE. This CDR3 has 11 residues. Trimming took 4 bases from V and 9 from J, leaving 8 bases between them. DNA of the CDR3: TGTGCCAGCAGCGAGGGGGGTGAGCAGTTCTTC. Translated: CASSEGGEQFF.

The V call is TRBV27, the J call TRBJ2-1, with 10 bases aligning to TRBD2. CDR1 is MNHEY, CDR2 SMNVEV, per germline (reference sequence). The junction had 13 bases not matched to a gene; V was cut back by 7 bases and J by 7 bases. The CDR3 runs 16 residues. CDR3 in amino acids: CASTLRGPSGSNEQFF. The CDR3, as DNA: TGTGCCAGCACCCTTCGAGGGCCTAGCGGGAGTAATGAGCAGTTCTTC.

The V call is TRBV30, the J call TRBJ1-1, with D unclear. Trimming shortened V by 1 base and J by 4 bases, and 7 bases separated the two germline ends. Germline values: CDR1 GTSNPN, CDR2 SVGIG (reference sequence). This CDR3 has 12 amino acids. CDR3 bases: TGTGCCTGGAGTGGGGTGAGCACTGAAGCTTTCTTT. Protein: CAWSGVSTEAFF.

The chain links TRBV19 to TRBJ2-2, with 9 bases fitting TRBD1. This CDR3 is built from 14 residues. The trim removed 5 bases at V and 6 bases at J, leaving 4 bases unmatched. Per germline, CDR1 LNHDA and CDR2 SQIVND (reference sequence). CDR3: CASSARQGAGELFF. The CDR3 bases are TGTGCCAGTAGTGCCCGACAGGGGGCCGGGGAGCTGTTTTTT. The full variable domain, completed using reference TRBV19 and TRBJ2-2, is DGGITQSPKYLFRKEGQNVTLSCEQNLNHDAMYWYRQDPGQGLRLIYYSQIVNDFQKGDIAEGYSVSREKKESFPLTVTSAQKNPTAFYLCASSARQGAGELFFGEGSRLTVL.

The chain links TRBV6-5 to TRBJ2-5, with no clear D. CDR1 MNHEY and CDR2 SVGAGI come from the germline V gene. Trimming removed 2 bases at V and 2 bases at J, with 9 bases between. This CDR3 is 14 amino acids long. CDR3 DNA sequence: TGTGCCAGCAGTTACCCGGGCCAACAAGAGACCCAGTACTTC. As protein: CASSYPGQQETQYF.

The chain links TRBV30 to TRBJ2-7; the D gene is possibly TRBD2 (6 bases). Germline V gives CDR1 GTSNPN, CDR2 SVGIG (reference sequence). Deletions cut 5 bases from V and 5 bases from J, with 16 bases between. The length of the CDR3 is 13 residues. CDR3 sequence reads: CAWSQGLGDEQYF. In DNA form, the CDR3 reads TGTGCCTGGTCCCAGGGACTCGGGGACGAGCAGTACTTC.

The chain employs TRBV15 and TRBJ1-4; D unclear. Germline-derived CDR1 and CDR2 are LNHNV and YYDKDF (reference sequence). The CDR3 is 15 residues long. Trimming took off 1 base at V and 6 bases at J, with 12 bases between the two ends. CDR3 loop: CATSRGAFEDEKLFF. CDR3 coding DNA: TGTGCCACCAGCAGAGGGGCTTTTGAGGATGAAAAACTGTTTTTT.

The chain employs TRBV7-8 and TRBJ2-3, with 13 bases matching TRBD2. The CDR3 consists of 16 residues. J lost 4 bases, V lost 5 bases, and 6 bases had no gene match. The germline V gene has CDR1 SGHVS and CDR2 FQNEAQ. This chain's CDR3 is CASSDRLAGGADTQYF. CDR3 nucleotide sequence: TGTGCCAGCAGCGACCGACTAGCGGGAGGCGCAGATACGCAGTATTTT.

The rearrangement links TRBV5-6 to TRBJ1-5; D gene ambiguous. This CDR3 is built from 13 residues. Germline CDR1 reads SGHDT; CDR2 reads YYEEEE. Trimming left V 0 bases short and J 9 bases short, with 10 bases between. The CDR3 DNA reads TGTGCCAGCAGCTTGGCGGAGGGCAGGCCCCAGCATTTT. Protein: CASSLAEGRPQHF. Together with reference TRBV5-6 and TRBJ1-5, the CDR3 gives the full variable domain: DAGVTQSPTHLIKTRGQQVTLRCSPKSGHDTVSWYQQALGQGPQFIFQYYEEEERQRGNFPDRFSGHQFPNYSSELNVNALLLGDSALYLCASSLAEGRPQHFGDGTRLSIL.

The V call is TRBV28, the J call TRBJ2-3; TRBD1 matches 8 bases. CDR1 is MDHEN, CDR2 SYDVKM, per germline. J gave up 2 bases and V 11 bases, and 9 bases lay outside the gene matches. There are 14 residues in the CDR3. The CDR3 spells CAARQGPFTDTQYF. The CDR3 nucleotides read TGTGCCGCGCGACAGGGGCCTTTCACAGATACGCAGTATTTT. Filled out from reference TRBV28 and TRBJ2-3, the complete variable domain reads DVKVTQSSRYLVKRTGEKVFLECVQDMDHENMFWYRQDPGLGLRLIYFSYDVKMKEKGDIPEGYSVSREKKERFSLILESASTNQTSMYLCAARQGPFTDTQYFGPGTRLTVL.

A single count supports this clonotype. This chain connects TRBV20-1 to TRBJ2-7; D not certain. Trimming removed 1 base from V and 3 bases from J, with 19 bases in between. The CDR3 runs to 16 residues. Germline V gene lookup returns CDR1 DFQATT and CDR2 SNEGSKA (reference sequence). For the CDR3, the DNA is TGCAGTGCTAGAGTATCCGGCAGGACGTTCATCTACGAGCAGTACTTC. Its translation is CSARVSGRTFIYEQYF.

This chain connects TRBV4-1 to TRBJ2-4; 7 bases line up with TRBD2. Germline loops: CDR1 MGHRA, CDR2 YSYEKL. The trim removed 1 base at V and 8 bases at J, leaving 8 bases unmatched. The CDR3 length is 15 residues. CDR3 protein: CASSQALRGRDIQYF. The CDR3 nucleotides read TGCGCCAGCAGCCAAGCACTTCGCGGGAGAGACATTCAGTACTTC.

This chain joins TRBV27 and TRBJ2-1; the D is unclear. Trimming shortened V by 5 bases and J by 9 bases, and 11 bases separated the two germline ends. There are 12 residues in the CDR3. The germline V gene encodes CDR1 MNHEY and CDR2 SMNVEV (reference sequence). CDR3 sequence reads: CASSPRSPEQFF. The DNA of the CDR3 is TGTGCCAGCAGTCCAAGATCCCCTGAGCAGTTCTTC.

The V gene is TRBV30, the J gene TRBJ2-7, with 10 bases fitting TRBD1. The CDR3 sequence is 15 residues long. Germline trimming cut 6 bases from V and 2 bases from J; bases unmatched to any gene: 10. Germline V lookup: CDR1 GTSNPN, CDR2 SVGIG (reference sequence). CDR3 DNA sequence: TGTGCCTGCCAGGGGGACAGGGGATTCCCCTACGAGCAGTACTTC. Translating gives CACQGDRGFPYEQYF.

The rearrangement uses TRBV9 and TRBJ2-1; 13 bases fit TRBD2. There are 17 residues in the CDR3. Germline values: CDR1 SGDLS, CDR2 YYNGEE. With 3 bases clipped from V and 5 bases from J, the junction kept 8 bases outside the gene matches. CDR3 in amino acids: CASSGGLAGSLNNEQFF. CDR3 coding DNA: TGTGCCAGCAGCGGGGGACTAGCGGGATCTTTAAACAATGAGCAGTTCTTC.